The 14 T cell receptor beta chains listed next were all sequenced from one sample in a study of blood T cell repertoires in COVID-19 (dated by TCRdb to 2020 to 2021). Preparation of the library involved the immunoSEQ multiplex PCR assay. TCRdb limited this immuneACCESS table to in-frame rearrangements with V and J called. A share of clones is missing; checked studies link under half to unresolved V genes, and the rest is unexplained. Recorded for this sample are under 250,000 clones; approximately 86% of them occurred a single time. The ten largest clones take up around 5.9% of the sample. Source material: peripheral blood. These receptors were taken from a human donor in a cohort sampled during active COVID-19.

This CDR3 reads CASSFMSGTGNYGYTF. The CDR3 DNA is TGTGCCAGCAGCTTCATGTCCGGGACAGGGAACTATGGCTACACCTTC. The chain is built from TRBV11-2 and TRBJ1-2; 9 positions agree with TRBD1. Looked up from germline, CDR1 is SGHAT and CDR2 is FQNNGV. J was trimmed by 2 bases and V by 3 bases; bases with no gene match: 7. The CDR3 is made up of 16 amino acids.

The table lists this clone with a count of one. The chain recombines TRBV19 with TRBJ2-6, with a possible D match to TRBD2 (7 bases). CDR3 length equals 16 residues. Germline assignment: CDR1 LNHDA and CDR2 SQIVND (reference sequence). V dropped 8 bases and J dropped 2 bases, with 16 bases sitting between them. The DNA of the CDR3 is TGTGCCAGTCTTGGTAGGGGGGGCGCTGGGGCCAACGTCCTGACTTTC. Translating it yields CASLGRGGAGANVLTF.

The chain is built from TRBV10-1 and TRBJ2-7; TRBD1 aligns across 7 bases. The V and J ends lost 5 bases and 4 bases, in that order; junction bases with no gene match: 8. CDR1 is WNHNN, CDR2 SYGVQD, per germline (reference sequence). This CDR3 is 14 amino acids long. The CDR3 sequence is CASSRSGTAYEQYF. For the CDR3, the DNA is TGCGCCAGCAGTAGATCCGGGACAGCTTACGAGCAGTACTTC.

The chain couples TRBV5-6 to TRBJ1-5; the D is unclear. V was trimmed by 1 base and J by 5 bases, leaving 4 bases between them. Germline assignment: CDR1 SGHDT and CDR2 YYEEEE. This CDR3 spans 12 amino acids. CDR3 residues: CASSLPDQPQHF. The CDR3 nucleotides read TGTGCCAGCAGCTTGCCGGATCAGCCCCAGCATTTT. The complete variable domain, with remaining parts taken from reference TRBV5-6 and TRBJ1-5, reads DAGVTQSPTHLIKTRGQQVTLRCSPKSGHDTVSWYQQALGQGPQFIFQYYEEEERQRGNFPDRFSGHQFPNYSSELNVNALLLGDSALYLCASSLPDQPQHFGDGTRLSIL.

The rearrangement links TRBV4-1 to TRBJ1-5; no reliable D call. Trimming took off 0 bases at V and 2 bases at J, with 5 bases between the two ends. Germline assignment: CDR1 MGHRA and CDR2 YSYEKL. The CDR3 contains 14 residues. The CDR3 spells CASSQDSGNQPQHF. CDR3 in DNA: TGCGCCAGCAGCCAAGATAGCGGCAATCAGCCCCAGCATTTT.

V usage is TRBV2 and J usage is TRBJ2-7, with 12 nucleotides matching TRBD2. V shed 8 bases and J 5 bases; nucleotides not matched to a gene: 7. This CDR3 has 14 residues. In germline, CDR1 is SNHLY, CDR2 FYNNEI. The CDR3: CASLGLAGNHEQYF. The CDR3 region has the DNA TGTGCCAGCCTTGGACTAGCGGGAAACCACGAGCAGTACTTC.

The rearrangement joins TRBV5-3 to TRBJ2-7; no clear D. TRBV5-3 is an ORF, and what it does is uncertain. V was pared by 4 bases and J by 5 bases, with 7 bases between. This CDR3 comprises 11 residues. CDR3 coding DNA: TGTGCCAGAAGCCCTATTAACGAGCAGTACTTC. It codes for CARSPINEQYF.

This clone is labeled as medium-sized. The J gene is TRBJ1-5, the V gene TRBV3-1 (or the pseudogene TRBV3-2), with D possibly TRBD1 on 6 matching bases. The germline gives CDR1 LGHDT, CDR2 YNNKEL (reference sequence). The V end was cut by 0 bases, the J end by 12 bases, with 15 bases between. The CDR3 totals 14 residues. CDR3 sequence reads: CASSQDQGSGFQHF. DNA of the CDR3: TGTGCCAGCAGCCAAGATCAGGGGTCCGGGTTCCAGCATTTT.

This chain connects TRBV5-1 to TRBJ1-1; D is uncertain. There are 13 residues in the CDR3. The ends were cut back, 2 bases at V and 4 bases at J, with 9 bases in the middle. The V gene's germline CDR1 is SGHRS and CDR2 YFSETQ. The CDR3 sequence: CASSLQGSTEAFF. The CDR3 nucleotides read TGCGCCAGCAGCTTACAAGGGAGCACTGAAGCTTTCTTT.

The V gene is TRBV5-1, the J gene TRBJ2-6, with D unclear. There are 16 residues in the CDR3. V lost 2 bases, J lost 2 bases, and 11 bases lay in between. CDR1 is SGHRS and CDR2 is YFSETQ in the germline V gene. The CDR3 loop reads CASSFFISAGANVLTF. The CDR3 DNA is TGCGCCAGCAGCTTTTTTATTTCTGCTGGGGCCAACGTCCTGACTTTC. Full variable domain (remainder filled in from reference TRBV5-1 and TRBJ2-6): KAGVTQTPRYLIKTRGQQVTLSCSPISGHRSVSWYQQTPGQGLQFLFEYFSETQRNKGNFPGRFSGRQFSNSRSEMNVSTLELGDSALYLCASSFFISAGANVLTFGAGSRLTVL.

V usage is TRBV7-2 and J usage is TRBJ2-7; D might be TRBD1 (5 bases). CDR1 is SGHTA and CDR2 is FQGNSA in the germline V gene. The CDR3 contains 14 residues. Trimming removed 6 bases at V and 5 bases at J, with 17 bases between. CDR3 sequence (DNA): TGTGCCAGCAGGCCAGAGTCCCAGGGCCACGAGCAGTACTTC. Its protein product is CASRPESQGHEQYF.

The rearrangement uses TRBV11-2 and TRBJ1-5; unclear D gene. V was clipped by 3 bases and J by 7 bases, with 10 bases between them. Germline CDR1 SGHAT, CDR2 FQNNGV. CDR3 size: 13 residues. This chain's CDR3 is CASSLSGEQPQHF. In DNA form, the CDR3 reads TGTGCCAGCAGCTTGAGCGGAGAGCAGCCCCAGCATTTT.

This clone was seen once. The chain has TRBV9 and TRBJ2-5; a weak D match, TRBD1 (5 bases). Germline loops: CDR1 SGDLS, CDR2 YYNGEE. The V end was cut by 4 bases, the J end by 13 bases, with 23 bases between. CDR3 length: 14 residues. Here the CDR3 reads CASSPTGRGDGRYF. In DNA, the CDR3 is TGTGCCAGCAGCCCCACGGGTAGGGGTGACGGAAGGTACTTC.

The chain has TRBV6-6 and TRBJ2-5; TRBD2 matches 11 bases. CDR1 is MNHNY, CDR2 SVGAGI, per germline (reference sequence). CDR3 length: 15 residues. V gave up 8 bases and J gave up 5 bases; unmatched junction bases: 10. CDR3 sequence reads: CASGFSGGARETQYF. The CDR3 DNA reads TGTGCCAGCGGGTTTAGCGGGGGGGCCCGGGAGACCCAGTACTTC.